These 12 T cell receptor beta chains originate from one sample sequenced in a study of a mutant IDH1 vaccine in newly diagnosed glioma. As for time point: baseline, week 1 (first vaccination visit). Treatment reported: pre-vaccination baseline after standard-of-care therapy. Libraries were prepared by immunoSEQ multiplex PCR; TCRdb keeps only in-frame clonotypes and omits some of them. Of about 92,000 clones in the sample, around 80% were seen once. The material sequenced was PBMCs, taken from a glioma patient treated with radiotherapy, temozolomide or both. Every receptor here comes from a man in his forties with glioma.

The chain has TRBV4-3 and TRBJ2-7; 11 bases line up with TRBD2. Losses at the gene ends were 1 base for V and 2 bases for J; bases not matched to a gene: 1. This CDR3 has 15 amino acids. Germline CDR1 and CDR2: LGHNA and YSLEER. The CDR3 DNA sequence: TGCGCCAGCAGCCAAGCTAGCGGGGGGACCTACGAGCAGTACTTC. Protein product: CASSQASGGTYEQYF.

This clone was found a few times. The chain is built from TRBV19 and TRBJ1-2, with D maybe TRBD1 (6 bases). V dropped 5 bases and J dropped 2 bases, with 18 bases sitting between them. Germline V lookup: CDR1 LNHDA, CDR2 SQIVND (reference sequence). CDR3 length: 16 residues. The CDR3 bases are TGTGCCAGTAGTCTCCGACAGGAGCAGAACAACTATGGCTACACCTTC. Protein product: CASSLRQEQNNYGYTF.

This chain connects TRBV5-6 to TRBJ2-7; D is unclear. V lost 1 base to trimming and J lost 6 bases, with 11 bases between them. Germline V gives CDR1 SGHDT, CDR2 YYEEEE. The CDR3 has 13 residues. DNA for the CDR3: TGTGCCAGCAGCTTGCCCCGCCGGCGCGAGCAGTACTTC. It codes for CASSLPRRREQYF. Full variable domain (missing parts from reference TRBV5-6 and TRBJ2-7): DAGVTQSPTHLIKTRGQQVTLRCSPKSGHDTVSWYQQALGQGPQFIFQYYEEEERQRGNFPDRFSGHQFPNYSSELNVNALLLGDSALYLCASSLPRRREQYFGPGTRLTVT.

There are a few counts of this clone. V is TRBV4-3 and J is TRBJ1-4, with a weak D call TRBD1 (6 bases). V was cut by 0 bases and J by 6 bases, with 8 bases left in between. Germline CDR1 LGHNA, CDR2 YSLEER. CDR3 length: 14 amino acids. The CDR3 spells CASSQEGTHEKLFF. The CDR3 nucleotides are TGCGCCAGCAGCCAAGAAGGGACACATGAAAAACTGTTTTTT.

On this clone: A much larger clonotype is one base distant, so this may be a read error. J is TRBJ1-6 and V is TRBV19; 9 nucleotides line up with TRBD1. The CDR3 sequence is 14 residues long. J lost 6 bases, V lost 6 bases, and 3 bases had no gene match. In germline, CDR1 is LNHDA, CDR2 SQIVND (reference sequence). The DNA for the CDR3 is TGTGCCAGTAGAGGGACAGGGAGTAATTCACCCCTCCACTTT. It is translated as CASRGTGSNSPLHF.

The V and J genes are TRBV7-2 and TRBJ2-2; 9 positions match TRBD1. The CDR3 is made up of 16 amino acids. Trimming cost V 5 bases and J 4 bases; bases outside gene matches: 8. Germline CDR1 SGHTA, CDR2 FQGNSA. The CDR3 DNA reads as TGTGCCAGCAGCCAGGCCGGGACAGGGAGCACCGGGGAGCTGTTTTTT. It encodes CASSQAGTGSTGELFF. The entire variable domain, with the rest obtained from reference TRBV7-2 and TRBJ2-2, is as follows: GAGVSQSPSNKVTEKGKDVELRCDPISGHTALYWYRQSLGQGLEFLIYFQGNSAPDKSGLPSDRFSAERTGGSVSTLTIQRTQQEDSAVYLCASSQAGTGSTGELFFGEGSRLTVL.

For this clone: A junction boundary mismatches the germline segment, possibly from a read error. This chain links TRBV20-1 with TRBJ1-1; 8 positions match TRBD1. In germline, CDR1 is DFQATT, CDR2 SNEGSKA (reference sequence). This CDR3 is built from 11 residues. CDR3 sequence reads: CSARAGGMFRF. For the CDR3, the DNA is TGCAGTGCTAGGGCAGGGGGCATGTTTCGGTTT.

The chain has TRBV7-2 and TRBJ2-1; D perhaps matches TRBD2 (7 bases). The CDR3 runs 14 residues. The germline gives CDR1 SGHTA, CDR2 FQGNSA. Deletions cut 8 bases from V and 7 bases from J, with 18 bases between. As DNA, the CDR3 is TGTGCCAGCTCGGGGGGCATTCTTGGGAATGAGCAGTTCTTC. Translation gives CASSGGILGNEQFF.

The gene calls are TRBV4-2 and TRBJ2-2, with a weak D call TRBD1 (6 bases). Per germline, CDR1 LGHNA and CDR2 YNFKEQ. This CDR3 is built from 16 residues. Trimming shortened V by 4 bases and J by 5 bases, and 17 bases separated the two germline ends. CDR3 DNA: TGTGCCAGCAGCCCCCTAGGGCCAGGGGATACCGGGGAGCTGTTTTTT. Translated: CASSPLGPGDTGELFF.

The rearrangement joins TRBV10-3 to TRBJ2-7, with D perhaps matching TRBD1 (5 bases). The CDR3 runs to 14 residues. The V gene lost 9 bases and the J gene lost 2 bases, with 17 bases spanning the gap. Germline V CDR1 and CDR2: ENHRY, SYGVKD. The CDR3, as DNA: TGTGCCATAAAAAACCCAGGGTCAGCCTACGAGCAGTACTTC. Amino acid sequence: CAIKNPGSAYEQYF.

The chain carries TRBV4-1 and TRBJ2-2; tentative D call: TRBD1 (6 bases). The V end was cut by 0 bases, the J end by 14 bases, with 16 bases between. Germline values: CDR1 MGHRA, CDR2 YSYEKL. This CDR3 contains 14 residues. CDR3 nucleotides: TGCGCCAGCAGCCAAGACAGTTTGCGCAGGGGACTGTTTTTT. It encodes CASSQDSLRRGLFF.

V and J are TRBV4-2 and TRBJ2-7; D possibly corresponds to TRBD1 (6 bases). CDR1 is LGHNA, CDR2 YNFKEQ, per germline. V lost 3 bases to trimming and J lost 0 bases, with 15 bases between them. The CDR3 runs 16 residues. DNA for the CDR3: TGTGCCAGCAGCCAGGCCGAACAGGGTGGCTCCTACGAGCAGTACTTC. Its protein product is CASSQAEQGGSYEQYF.